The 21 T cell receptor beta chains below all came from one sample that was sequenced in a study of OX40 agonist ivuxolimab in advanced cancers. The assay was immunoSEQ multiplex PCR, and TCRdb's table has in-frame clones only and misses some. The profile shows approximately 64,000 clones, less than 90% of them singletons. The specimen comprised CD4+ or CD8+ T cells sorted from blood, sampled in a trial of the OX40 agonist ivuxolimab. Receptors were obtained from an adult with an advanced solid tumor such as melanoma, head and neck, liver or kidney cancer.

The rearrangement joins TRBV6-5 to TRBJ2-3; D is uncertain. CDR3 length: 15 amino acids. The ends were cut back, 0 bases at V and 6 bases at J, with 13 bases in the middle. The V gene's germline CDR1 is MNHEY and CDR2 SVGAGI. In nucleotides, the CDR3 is TGTGCCAGCAGTTACTCACAAGGCGGTGCGGATACGCAGTATTTT. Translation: CASSYSQGGADTQYF.

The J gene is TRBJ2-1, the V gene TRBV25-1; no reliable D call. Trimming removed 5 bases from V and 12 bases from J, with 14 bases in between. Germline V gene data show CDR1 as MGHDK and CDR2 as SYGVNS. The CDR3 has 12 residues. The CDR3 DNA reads TGTGCCAGCAGTAGTTTCGGCCAGCGGCAGTTCTTC. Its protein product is CASSSFGQRQFF. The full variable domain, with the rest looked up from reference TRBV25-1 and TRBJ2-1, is EADIYQTPRYLVIGTGKKITLECSQTMGHDKMYWYQQDPGMELHLIHYSYGVNSTEKGDLSSESTVSRIRTEHFPLTLESARPSHTSQYLCASSSFGQRQFFGPGTRLTVL.

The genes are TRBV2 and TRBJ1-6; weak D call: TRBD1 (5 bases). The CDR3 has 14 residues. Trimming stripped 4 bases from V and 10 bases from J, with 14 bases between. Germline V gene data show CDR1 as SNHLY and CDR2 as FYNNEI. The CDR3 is CASSGGSTNSPLHF. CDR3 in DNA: TGTGCCAGCAGTGGGGGCAGTACGAACTCACCCCTCCACTTT.

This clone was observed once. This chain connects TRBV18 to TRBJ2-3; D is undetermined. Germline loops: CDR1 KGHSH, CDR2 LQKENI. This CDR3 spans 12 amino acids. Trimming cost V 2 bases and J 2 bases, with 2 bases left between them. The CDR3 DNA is TGTGCCAGCTCACCATACACAGATACGCAGTATTTT. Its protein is CASSPYTDTQYF.

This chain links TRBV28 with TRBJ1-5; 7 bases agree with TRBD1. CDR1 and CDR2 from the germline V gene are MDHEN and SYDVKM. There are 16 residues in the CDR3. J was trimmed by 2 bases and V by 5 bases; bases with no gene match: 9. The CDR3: CASSPRDRGGNQPQHF. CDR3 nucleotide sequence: TGTGCCAGCAGTCCCCGGGACAGAGGAGGCAATCAGCCCCAGCATTTT. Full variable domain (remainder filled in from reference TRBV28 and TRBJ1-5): DVKVTQSSRYLVKRTGEKVFLECVQDMDHENMFWYRQDPGLGLRLIYFSYDVKMKEKGDIPEGYSVSREKKERFSLILESASTNQTSMYLCASSPRDRGGNQPQHFGDGTRLSIL.

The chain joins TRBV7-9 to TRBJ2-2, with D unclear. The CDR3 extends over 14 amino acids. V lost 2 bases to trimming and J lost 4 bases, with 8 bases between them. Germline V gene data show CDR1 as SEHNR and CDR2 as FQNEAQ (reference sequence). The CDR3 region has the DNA TGTGCCAGCAGCTTATCCCCGCGCACCGGGGAGCTGTTTTTT. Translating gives CASSLSPRTGELFF.

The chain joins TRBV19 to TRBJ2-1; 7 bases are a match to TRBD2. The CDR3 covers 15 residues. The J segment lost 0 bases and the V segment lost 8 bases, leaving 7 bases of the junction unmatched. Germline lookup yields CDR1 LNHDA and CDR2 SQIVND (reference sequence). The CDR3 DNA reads TGTGCCAGTGTGACTAGCCGTAGCTCCTACAATGAGCAGTTCTTC. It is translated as CASVTSRSSYNEQFF.

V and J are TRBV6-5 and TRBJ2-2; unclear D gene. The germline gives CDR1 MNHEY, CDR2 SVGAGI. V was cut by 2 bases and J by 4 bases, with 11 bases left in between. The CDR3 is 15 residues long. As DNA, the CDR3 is TGTGCCAGCAGTTACGACTCGTCCGCCACCGGGGAGCTGTTTTTT. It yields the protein CASSYDSSATGELFF.

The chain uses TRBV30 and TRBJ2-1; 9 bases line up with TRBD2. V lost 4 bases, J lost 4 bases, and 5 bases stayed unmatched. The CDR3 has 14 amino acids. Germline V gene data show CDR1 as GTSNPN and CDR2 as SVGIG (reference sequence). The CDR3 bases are TGTGCCTGGACCGGGACTAGCAGTTACAATGAGCAGTTCTTC. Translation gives CAWTGTSSYNEQFF.

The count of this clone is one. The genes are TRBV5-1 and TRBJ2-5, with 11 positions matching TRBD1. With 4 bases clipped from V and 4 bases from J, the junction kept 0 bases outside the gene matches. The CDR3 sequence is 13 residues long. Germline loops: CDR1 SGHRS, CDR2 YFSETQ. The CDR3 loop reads CASSGTGGETQYF. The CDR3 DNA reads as TGCGCCAGCAGCGGGACAGGGGGAGAGACCCAGTACTTC.

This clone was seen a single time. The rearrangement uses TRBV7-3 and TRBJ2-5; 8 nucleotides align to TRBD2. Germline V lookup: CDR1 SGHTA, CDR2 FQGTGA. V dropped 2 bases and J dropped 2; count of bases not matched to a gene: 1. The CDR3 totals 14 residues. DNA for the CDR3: TGTGCCAGCAGCTTATCGGGAGGGCAAGAGACCCAGTACTTC. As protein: CASSLSGGQETQYF.

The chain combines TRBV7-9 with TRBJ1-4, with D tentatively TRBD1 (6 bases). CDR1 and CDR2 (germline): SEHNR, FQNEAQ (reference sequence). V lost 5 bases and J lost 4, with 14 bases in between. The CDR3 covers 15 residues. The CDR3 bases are TGTGCCAGCAGCCCCGAGGGACAACGTAATGAAAAACTGTTTTTT. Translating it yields CASSPEGQRNEKLFF.

CDR3 sequence: CASSSPDRGSYEQYF. The CDR3 nucleotides are TGTGCCAGCAGTTCCCCCGACAGGGGGAGTTACGAGCAGTACTTC. V and J are TRBV6-6 and TRBJ2-7, with 9 bases identical to TRBD1. From germline, CDR1 is MNHNY and CDR2 SVGAGI (reference sequence). Trimming removed 4 bases from V and 4 bases from J; junction bases left unmatched: 8. The CDR3 sequence is 15 residues long.

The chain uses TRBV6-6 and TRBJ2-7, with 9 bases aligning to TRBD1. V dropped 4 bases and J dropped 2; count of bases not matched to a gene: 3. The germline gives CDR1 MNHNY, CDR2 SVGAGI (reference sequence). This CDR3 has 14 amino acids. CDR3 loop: CASSSGTGTYEQYF. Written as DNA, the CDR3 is TGTGCCAGCAGTTCCGGGACAGGGACCTACGAGCAGTACTTC.

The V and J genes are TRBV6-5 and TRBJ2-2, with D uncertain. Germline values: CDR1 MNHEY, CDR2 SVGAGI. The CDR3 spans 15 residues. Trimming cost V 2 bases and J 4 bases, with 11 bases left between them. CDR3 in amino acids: CASSYGLTSTGELFF. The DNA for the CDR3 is TGTGCCAGCAGTTACGGGCTGACGAGCACCGGGGAGCTGTTTTTT.

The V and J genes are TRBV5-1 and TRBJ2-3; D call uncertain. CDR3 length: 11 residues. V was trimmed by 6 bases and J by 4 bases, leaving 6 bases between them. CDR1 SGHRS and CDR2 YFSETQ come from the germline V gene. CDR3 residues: CASTSADTQYF. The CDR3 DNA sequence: TGCGCCAGCACCTCCGCAGATACGCAGTATTTT.

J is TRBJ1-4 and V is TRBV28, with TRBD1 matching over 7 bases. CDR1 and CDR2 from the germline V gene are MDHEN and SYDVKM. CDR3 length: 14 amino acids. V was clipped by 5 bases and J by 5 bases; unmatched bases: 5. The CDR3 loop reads CASSRTGFNEKLFF. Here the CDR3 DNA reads TGTGCCAGCAGTAGGACAGGATTCAATGAAAAACTGTTTTTT.

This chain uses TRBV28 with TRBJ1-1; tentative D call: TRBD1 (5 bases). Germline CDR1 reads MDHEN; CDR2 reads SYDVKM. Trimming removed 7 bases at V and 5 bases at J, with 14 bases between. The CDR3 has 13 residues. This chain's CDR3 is CASIFPGGTEAFF. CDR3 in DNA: TGTGCCAGCATCTTCCCCGGGGGGACTGAAGCTTTCTTT.

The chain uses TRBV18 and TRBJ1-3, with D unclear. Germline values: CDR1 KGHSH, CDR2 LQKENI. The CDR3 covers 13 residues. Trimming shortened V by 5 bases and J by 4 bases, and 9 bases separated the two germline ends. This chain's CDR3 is CASSTGAGNTIYF. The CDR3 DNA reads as TGTGCCAGCTCAACCGGAGCCGGAAACACCATATATTTT.

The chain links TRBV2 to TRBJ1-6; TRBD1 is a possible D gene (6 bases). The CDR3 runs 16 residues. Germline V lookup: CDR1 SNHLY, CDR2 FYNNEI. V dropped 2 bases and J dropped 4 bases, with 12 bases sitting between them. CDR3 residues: CASSERGTGYNSPLHF. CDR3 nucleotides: TGTGCCAGCAGTGAAAGGGGCACAGGGTATAATTCACCCCTCCACTTT.

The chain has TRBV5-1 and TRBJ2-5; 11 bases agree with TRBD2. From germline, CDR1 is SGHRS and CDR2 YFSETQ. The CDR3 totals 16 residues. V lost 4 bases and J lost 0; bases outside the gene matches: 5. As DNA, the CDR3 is TGCGCCAGCAGCGTCGGACTAGCGGGCTACCAAGAGACCCAGTACTTC. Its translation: CASSVGLAGYQETQYF.